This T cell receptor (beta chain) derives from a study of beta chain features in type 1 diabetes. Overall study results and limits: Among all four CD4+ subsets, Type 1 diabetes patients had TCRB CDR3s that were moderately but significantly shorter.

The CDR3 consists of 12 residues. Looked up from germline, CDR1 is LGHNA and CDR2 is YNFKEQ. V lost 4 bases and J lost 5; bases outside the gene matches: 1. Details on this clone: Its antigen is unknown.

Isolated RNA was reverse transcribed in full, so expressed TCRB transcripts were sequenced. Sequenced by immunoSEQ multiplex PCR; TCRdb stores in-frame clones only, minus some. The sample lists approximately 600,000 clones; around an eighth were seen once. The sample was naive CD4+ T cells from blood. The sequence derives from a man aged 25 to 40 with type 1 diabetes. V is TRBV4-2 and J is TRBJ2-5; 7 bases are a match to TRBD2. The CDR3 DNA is TGTGCCAGCAGCCCCGGGAGGGAGACCCAGTACTTC. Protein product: CASSPGRETQYF.